A selection of T cell receptor beta chains follows, all from one sample in a study of T cell changes during pregnancy in multiple sclerosis. Repertoires were generated with immunoSEQ multiplex PCR, while TCRdb's copy carries only in-frame clones and drops some. The repertoire has tens of thousands of clones, about 91% of them found once; the top ten carry around 11%. This specimen was CD8+ T cells from peripheral blood mononuclear cells, taken in the third trimester of pregnancy. The receptors were sampled from a female donor with multiple sclerosis, enrolled in a pregnancy study. CDR3s include the opening cysteine and the closing phenylalanine or tryptophan.

V	J	CDR3
TRBV4-3	TRBJ2-3	CASSPTGLAGGWGTDTQYF
TRBV7-9	TRBJ1-2	CASSLGQGNGYTF
TRBV11-3	TRBJ2-1	CASSPRLAGVGEQFF
TRBV9	TRBJ2-7	CASSAGQGFAYEQYF
TRBV4-2	TRBJ1-2	CASSQIPGQGEEGYTF
TRBV4-3	TRBJ1-2	CASSQDGDSPGYTF
TRBV27	TRBJ1-1	CASSYTGGTEAFF
TRBV14	TRBJ2-1	CASSPWVAGNEQFF
TRBV9	TRBJ1-1	CASSVDRITATEAFF
TRBV19	TRBJ2-1	CASSGLAGYNEQFF
TRBV10-3	TRBJ1-6	CAIGEPGNSPLHF
TRBV5-1	TRBJ1-1	CASSSTGSMNTEAFF
TRBV5-5	TRBJ1-6	CASSSGTENSPLHF